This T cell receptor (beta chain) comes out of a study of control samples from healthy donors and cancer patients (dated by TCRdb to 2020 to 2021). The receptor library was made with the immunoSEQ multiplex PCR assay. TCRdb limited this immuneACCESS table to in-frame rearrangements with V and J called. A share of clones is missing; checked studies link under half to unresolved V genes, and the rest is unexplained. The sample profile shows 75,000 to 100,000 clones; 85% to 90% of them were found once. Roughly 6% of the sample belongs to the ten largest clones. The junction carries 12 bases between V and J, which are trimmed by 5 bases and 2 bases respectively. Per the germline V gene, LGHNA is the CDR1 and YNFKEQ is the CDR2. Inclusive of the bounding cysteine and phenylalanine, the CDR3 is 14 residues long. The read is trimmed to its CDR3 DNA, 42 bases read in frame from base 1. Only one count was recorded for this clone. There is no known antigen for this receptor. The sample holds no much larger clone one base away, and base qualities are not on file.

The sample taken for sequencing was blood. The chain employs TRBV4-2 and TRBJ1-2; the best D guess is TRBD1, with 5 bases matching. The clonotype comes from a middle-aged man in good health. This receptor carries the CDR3 CASSKRGGNYGYTF. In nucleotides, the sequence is TGTGCCAGCAGCAAACGTGGGGGGAACTATGGCTACACCTTC.